The T cell receptor (beta chain) described here comes from a study of breast tumors, draining lymph nodes, adjacent tissues. Study outcomes and limitations: Luminal-like breast cancer showed significantly greater tumor-nontumor repertoire similarity than basal-like breast cancer did. That most tumor T cells come from lymph nodes remained unproven. Tumor repertoires ranked between lymph nodes and nontumor tissue in diversity, with V and J gene preferences. Findings are consistent with lymph node origin and intratumoral expansion of most tumor T cells.

TCRdb analysed the multiplex PCR reads with MiXCR anew, one entry per CDR3 protein. The table lists roughly 86,000 distinct CDR3 sequences, about 21% of them singletons. Samples came from axillary lymph nodes draining the breast cancer. This clonotype was seen repeatedly, ten times or more. Its cognate antigen is unknown. Specimen: axillary lymph node tissue. The TCR comes from a female donor with breast cancer. Some clones in this sample may be carry-over from other donors' samples.

CDR3 nucleotides: TGTGCCAGCAGCTTGCGGGGGTACGAGGGCTACACCTTC. Its translation: CASSLRGYEGYTF. The chain carries TRBV5-8 and TRBJ1-2, with D possibly being TRBD1 (5 bases). V was clipped by 1 base and J by 8 bases, with 12 bases between them. This CDR3 comprises 13 residues. The germline V gene has CDR1 SGHTS and CDR2 YDEGEE.